There are a few counts of the clone carrying this TCR beta chain. The sample originates from a study of blood T cell repertoires in COVID-19. Overall study: Material from acute and convalescent COVID-19 was sourced from the United States, Italy and Spain. Sample material is recorded as cDNA or gDNA derived from T cells, B-cell-depleted T cells, or PBMCs.

This CDR3 region has 14 residues. V was clipped by 2 bases and J by 4 bases, with 12 bases between them. Germline V gene data show CDR1 as GTSNPN and CDR2 as SVGIG (reference sequence). In the study's own analysis: By means of reference gene primer amplification, nucleated cell counts were estimated. The repertoire was sequenced with immunoSEQ multiplex PCR; TCRdb's copy has only in-frame clones and lacks some. Clone size and V and J calls were adopted from that table, with D and trimming inferred from the DNA. This repertoire shows nearly 100,000 clones, roughly 84% found once; its top ten account for roughly 17%.

The sequenced material came from peripheral blood. The clonotype was recovered from a woman aged 55-69 years with acute or convalescent COVID-19. V gene TRBV30 combines with J gene TRBJ1-3, with D perhaps matching TRBD1 (5 bases). The CDR3 is CAWSRTLTGNTIYF. DNA for the CDR3: TGTGCCTGGAGTCGGACACTTACCGGAAACACCATATATTTT.